This T cell receptor beta chain was retrieved from a study of vaccination and CD4 T cells after COVID-19. Study in general: Convalescent cases consisted of six males and four females, of whom two were Hispanic. Overlapping peptides covering the spike proteins of SARS-CoV-2, HCoV-NL63, HCoV-OC43 and HCoV-229E were added to stimulate cells. General observations from the study: The median number of SARS-CoV-2-reactive clonotypes increased from about 20 to 38, a change that did not reach significance.

This clonotype is a singleton in its sample. Its specificity is unknown. Treatment: roughly 10-day PBMC culture with coronavirus spike peptide pools or control peptides (ViraFEST assay). The germline gives CDR1 ENHRY, CDR2 SYGVKD. Trimming removed 11 bases at V and 4 bases at J, with 17 bases between. The CDR3 is 13 amino acids. Sequenced with the Oncomine TCR Beta short-read assay was DNA taken from cultured CD4+ T cells. Genomic DNA was extracted from cultured CD4+ T cells. TCRdb redid the calling of the PCR reads with MiXCR, one entry per CDR3 protein. The table records 11,000 to 15,000 distinct CDR3 sequences, about 46% of them present only once.

The V call is TRBV10-3, the J call TRBJ1-2, with D possibly being TRBD1 (6 bases). Sequences were obtained from cultured CD4+ T cells from blood. The TCR comes from a human donor with COVID-19. The CDR3 coding sequence is TGTGCCGCGACACAGGGAGGTCTCTATGGCTACACCTTC. It translates to CAATQGGLYGYTF.